The source of this T cell receptor (beta chain) is a study of T cell changes during pregnancy in multiple sclerosis. This clone appeared a single time. Germline CDR1 reads MGHRA; CDR2 reads YSYEKL. The CDR3 is made up of 15 amino acids. Trimming shortened V by 3 bases and J by 5 bases, and 14 bases separated the two germline ends. Clones were sequenced by immunoSEQ multiplex PCR, and TCRdb holds only the in-frame ones, with some missing. The table includes about 53,000 clones, about 88% detected once. The source is a female donor with multiple sclerosis, enrolled in a pregnancy study. The sample consisted of CD8+ T cells from peripheral blood mononuclear cells, taken before pregnancy. The J gene is TRBJ2-1, the V gene TRBV4-1; TRBD1 might be the D (5 bases). The CDR3 DNA sequence: TGCGCCAGCAGCCAGGTGTTAACAGGTCACAATGAGCAGTTCTTC. Protein product: CASSQVLTGHNEQFF.